This TCR beta chain was sequenced for a study of T-cell memory formation after mild COVID-19. Study findings and constraints: Later expanders leaned toward CD4+, whereas clones contracting from day 15 to 85 were balanced CD4/CD8. For second-wave clones that peaked at day 37, SARS-CoV-2 specificity went unverified.

Unmatched junction bases numbered 18, after V lost 6 bases and J lost 0 bases. Per germline, CDR1 KGHSH and CDR2 LQKENI. The CDR3 sequence is 20 residues long. TCR alpha and TCR beta cDNA libraries carrying sample barcodes and UMIs came from 5'RACE with constant-segment primers. Each CDR3 protein is one row after TCRdb ran MiXCR on the 5' RACE reads. The repertoire includes nearly 250,000 distinct CDR3 sequences, roughly 14% of them detected once, and 2% to 2.5% sits in the top ten. Points on this clonotype: Its antigen is not known.

The sample consisted of PBMCs or a T cell subset sorted from them (not recorded which). The rearrangement joins TRBV18 to TRBJ1-5, with 9 bases identical to TRBD1. The sequence was collected from an adult woman who had mild COVID-19 (a few samples of this study predate the infection). Cell type and time point are not known. The CDR3 reads CASSSLGVTGGRISNQPQHF. The CDR3 DNA reads TGTGCCAGCTCTTCTCTAGGGGTTACAGGGGGCCGAATTAGCAATCAGCCCCAGCATTTT.